Below are 5 T cell receptor beta chains sequenced from a single sample in a study of cytomegalovirus exposure and HLA in healthy donors. PCR employed 60 Vbeta and 13 Jbeta primers. The repertoire was sequenced with immunoSEQ multiplex PCR; TCRdb's copy has only in-frame clones and lacks some. Among roughly 150,000 clones listed, 72% were seen once. Specimen: PBMCs. The receptors stem from a man aged 40-49 years in good health and CMV-seronegative.

This clone was seen just once. The chain recombines TRBV2 with TRBJ1-5, with TRBD1 identical over 7 bases. V was pared by 6 bases and J by 1 base, with 6 bases of the junction left unmatched. CDR3 length equals 15 residues. In germline, CDR1 is SNHLY, CDR2 FYNNEI. The CDR3 loop is CASRKTGLSNQPQHF. The CDR3 DNA reads TGTGCCAGCAGAAAGACAGGGTTGAGCAATCAGCCCCAGCATTTT.

This chain connects TRBV7-2 to TRBJ1-1; no reliable D call. Germline lookup yields CDR1 SGHTA and CDR2 FQGNSA. Deletions cut 5 bases from V and 6 bases from J, with 16 bases between. The CDR3 extends over 14 amino acids. The CDR3 spells CASSPAPRTAEAFF. CDR3 DNA sequence: TGTGCCAGCAGCCCCGCCCCCCGTACTGCTGAAGCTTTCTTT.

This rearrangement joins TRBV5-1 to TRBJ2-7, with D tentatively TRBD1 (5 bases). In germline, CDR1 is SGHRS, CDR2 YFSETQ. The CDR3 is 13 amino acids. The V end lost 4 bases, the J end lost 2 bases, and 10 bases lay between the germline ends. CDR3 amino acids: CASSKKQAYEQYF. The CDR3 DNA is TGCGCCAGCAGCAAGAAACAGGCCTACGAGCAGTACTTC.

The rearrangement uses TRBV5-8 and TRBJ2-7; 9 bases map to TRBD1. The CDR3 consists of 15 residues. Germline CDR1 and CDR2: SGHTS and YDEGEE. V was pared by 3 bases and J by 3 bases, with 7 bases of the junction left unmatched. The CDR3 protein is CASSWGTGQGYEQYF. In DNA form, the CDR3 reads TGTGCCAGCAGCTGGGGGACAGGGCAAGGCTACGAGCAGTACTTC.

This rearrangement joins TRBV5-6 to TRBJ1-1, with a weak D call TRBD1 (5 bases). CDR1 is SGHDT and CDR2 is YYEEEE in the germline V gene. V was cut by 3 bases and J by 7 bases, with 13 bases left in between. This CDR3 is 13 amino acids long. Written as DNA, the CDR3 is TGTGCCAGCAGCTCGGACAAGGAACTTGAAGCTTTCTTT. Its translation: CASSSDKELEAFF.